Listed below are T cell receptor beta chains from one sample, sequenced in a study of PD-1 blockade in classical Hodgkin lymphoma. The assay was immunoSEQ multiplex PCR, and TCRdb's table has in-frame clones only and misses some. The sample lists 25,000 to 35,000 clones; more than 65% were seen once. The sample was peripheral blood mononuclear cells (PBMCs), taken before the fourth cycle of nivolumab. Source of these receptors: a human donor with classical Hodgkin lymphoma. CDR3s include the opening cysteine and the closing phenylalanine or tryptophan. Fields, in order: J gene, D gene, clone size, V gene, CDR3 protein, CDR3 DNA. A D gene is named only where the DNA matches it firmly. Size tells how often a clone was seen (once, few, many) or the class of an expanded clone, and some rows leave it out.

J: TRBJ2-1
D: TRBD2
size: -
V: TRBV18
CDR3: CASSPGSGALNEQFF
DNA: TGTGCCAGCTCACCAGGTAGCGGGGCCCTCAATGAGCAGTTCTTC

J: TRBJ2-1
D: -
size: -
V: TRBV7-9
CDR3: CASSSVSRNEQFF
DNA: TGTGCCAGCAGCTCCGTTTCGAGGAATGAGCAGTTCTTC

J: TRBJ2-3
D: -
size: -
V: TRBV11-1
CDR3: CASLRQPTDTQYF
DNA: TGTGCCAGCCTAAGGCAACCCACAGATACGCAGTATTTT

J: TRBJ1-1
D: -
size: -
V: TRBV7-9
CDR3: CASSLAGGGNTEAFF
DNA: TGTGCCAGCAGCTTAGCGGGTGGGGGTAACACTGAAGCTTTCTTT

J: TRBJ2-7
D: -
size: -
V: TRBV4-1
CDR3: CASSLAGSYEQYF
DNA: TGCGCCAGCAGTCTAGCAGGCTCCTACGAGCAGTACTTC

J: TRBJ2-7
D: -
size: -
V: TRBV20-1
CDR3: CSAHGAEEQYF
DNA: TGCAGTGCCCATGGGGCTGAGGAGCAGTACTTC

J: TRBJ1-5
D: -
size: -
V: TRBV2
CDR3: CASSDRGSGDNQPQHF
DNA: TGTGCCAGCAGTGACCGGGGGAGTGGGGACAATCAGCCCCAGCATTTT

J: TRBJ1-4
D: TRBD1
size: -
V: TRBV28
CDR3: CASRNQGAAEKLFF
DNA: TGTGCCAGCAGGAACCAGGGGGCGGCGGAAAAACTGTTTTTT

J: TRBJ2-1
D: TRBD2
size: -
V: TRBV7-9
CDR3: CASSHPGLAGDLYNEQFF
DNA: TGTGCCAGCAGCCATCCGGGGCTAGCGGGGGACCTATACAATGAGCAGTTCTTC

J: TRBJ2-5
D: -
size: few
V: TRBV30
CDR3: CAWRQGRNLGETQYF
DNA: TGTGCCTGGAGACAAGGACGGAACCTCGGGGAGACCCAGTACTTC

J: TRBJ2-1
D: -
size: -
V: TRBV10-3
CDR3: CAISGRGGDYNEQFF
DNA: TGTGCCATCAGCGGGCGTGGCGGGGACTACAATGAGCAGTTCTTC

J: TRBJ1-5
D: TRBD1
size: few
V: TRBV28
CDR3: CASSLSADRYSNQPQHF
DNA: TGTGCCAGCAGTTTATCGGCGGACAGGTATAGCAATCAGCCCCAGCATTTT

J: TRBJ2-3
D: TRBD2
size: -
V: TRBV18
CDR3: CASSPSGGTDTQYF
DNA: TGTGCCAGCTCACCCAGCGGGGGCACAGATACGCAGTATTTT

J: TRBJ2-3
D: TRBD2
size: -
V: TRBV2
CDR3: CASSALAGGFTDTQYF
DNA: TGTGCCAGCAGTGCCCTAGCGGGGGGCTTCACAGATACGCAGTATTTT

J: TRBJ2-2
D: -
size: few
V: TRBV15
CDR3: CATSRDATGLELFF
DNA: TGTGCCACCAGCAGAGATGCAACAGGTCTGGAGCTGTTTTTT

J: TRBJ2-5
D: -
size: -
V: TRBV5-8
CDR3: CASSFGYQETQYF
DNA: TGTGCCAGCAGCTTTGGTTACCAAGAGACCCAGTACTTC

J: TRBJ2-1
D: TRBD2
size: -
V: TRBV9
CDR3: CASSVEAGGQFF
DNA: TGTGCCAGCAGCGTCGAAGCGGGGGGGCAGTTCTTC

J: TRBJ2-7
D: TRBD2
size: -
V: TRBV2
CDR3: CASSELAGNYEQYF
DNA: TGTGCCAGCAGTGAACTAGCGGGGAACTACGAGCAGTACTTC

J: TRBJ1-3
D: -
size: -
V: TRBV7-6
CDR3: CASSLGTPGNTIYF
DNA: TGTGCCAGCAGCTTGGGGACCCCTGGAAACACCATATATTTT

J: TRBJ2-1
D: -
size: -
V: TRBV7-3
CDR3: CASSPWRGSYNEQFF
DNA: TGTGCCAGCAGCCCCTGGAGAGGGAGCTACAATGAGCAGTTCTTC

J: TRBJ2-1
D: -
size: -
V: TRBV7-3
CDR3: CASSIQGDEQFF
DNA: TGTGCCAGCAGTATCCAGGGCGATGAGCAGTTCTTC

J: TRBJ2-1
D: -
size: -
V: TRBV7-8
CDR3: CASSSSSGEGQFF
DNA: TGTGCCAGCAGCTCATCATCCGGAGAGGGGCAGTTCTTC

J: TRBJ1-5
D: TRBD1
size: -
V: TRBV15
CDR3: CATRTTGDFRPQHF
DNA: TGTGCCACCAGGACCACAGGGGATTTTCGGCCCCAGCATTTT

J: TRBJ1-1
D: -
size: -
V: TRBV13
CDR3: CASSLLPGMGVVTEAFF
DNA: TGTGCCAGCAGCTTATTACCAGGGATGGGTGTAGTCACTGAAGCTTTCTTT

J: TRBJ1-2
D: TRBD1
size: -
V: TRBV28
CDR3: CASSPGGYGYTF
DNA: TGTGCCAGCAGTCCAGGGGGCTATGGCTACACCTTC

J: TRBJ2-3
D: TRBD2
size: -
V: TRBV19
CDR3: CASSIDIVGVAGGHTDTQYF
DNA: TGTGCCAGTAGTATAGATATTGTTGGGGTAGCGGGGGGACACACAGATACGCAGTATTTT

J: TRBJ2-7
D: TRBD2
size: -
V: TRBV7-2
CDR3: CASSSPKRGGYEQYF
DNA: TGTGCCAGCAGTTCCCCTAAGCGGGGGGGTTACGAGCAGTACTTC

J: TRBJ2-7
D: TRBD1
size: -
V: TRBV5-1
CDR3: CASSYGTANGLRLQYF
DNA: TGCGCCAGCAGCTACGGGACAGCAAATGGTCTACGATTGCAGTACTTC

J: TRBJ2-3
D: TRBD2
size: once
V: TRBV11-2
CDR3: CASSLGGAGAYTDTQYF
DNA: TGTGCCAGCAGCTTAGGAGGAGCGGGGGCCTACACAGATACGCAGTATTTT

J: TRBJ2-3
D: -
size: hyperexpanded
V: TRBV19
CDR3: CASGQRGSTQYF
DNA: TGTGCCAGTGGCCAACGGGGGAGTACGCAGTATTTT

J: TRBJ2-2
D: TRBD1
size: -
V: TRBV11-2
CDR3: CASSQQGAPGKLFF
DNA: TGTGCCAGCAGCCAACAGGGGGCGCCTGGGAAGCTGTTTTTT

J: TRBJ1-4
D: -
size: -
V: TRBV11-1
CDR3: CASSSPPETNEKLFF
DNA: TGTGCCAGCAGCTCCCCTCCGGAAACTAATGAAAAACTGTTTTTT

J: TRBJ2-2
D: -
size: -
V: TRBV11-2
CDR3: CASRKIGNTGELFF
DNA: TGTGCCAGCAGAAAAATCGGGAACACCGGGGAGCTGTTTTTT

J: TRBJ2-1
D: TRBD1
size: -
V: TRBV18
CDR3: CASSPGQGLNEQFF
DNA: TGTGCCAGCTCACCCGGACAGGGGCTGAATGAGCAGTTCTTC

J: TRBJ1-1
D: -
size: -
V: TRBV7-9
CDR3: CASSLKDLRSPTEAFF
DNA: TGTGCCAGCAGCTTAAAGGACCTAAGATCCCCCACTGAAGCTTTCTTT

J: TRBJ1-4
D: -
size: few
V: TRBV19
CDR3: CASSTSGSRGEKLFF
DNA: TGTGCCAGTAGTACGTCAGGGTCCAGGGGTGAAAAACTGTTTTTT

J: TRBJ2-5
D: TRBD1
size: once
V: TRBV30
CDR3: CAWSVPNRGRETQYF
DNA: TGTGCCTGGAGTGTCCCTAACAGGGGGCGTGAGACCCAGTACTTC

J: TRBJ1-1
D: -
size: few
V: TRBV7-2
CDR3: CASSRRTVSNTEAFF
DNA: TGTGCCAGCAGCCGTCGGACAGTCTCGAACACTGAAGCTTTCTTT

J: TRBJ2-3
D: -
size: -
V: TRBV5-1
CDR3: CASSKTDTQYF
DNA: TGCGCCAGCAGCAAAACGGATACGCAGTATTTT

J: TRBJ2-1
D: TRBD2
size: -
V: TRBV10-3
CDR3: CAIGVAGSNEQFF
DNA: TGTGCCATCGGAGTAGCGGGGTCAAATGAGCAGTTCTTC

J: TRBJ2-7
D: -
size: -
V: TRBV15
CDR3: CATSQDGGYEQYF
DNA: TGTGCCACCAGCCAGGATGGGGGGTACGAGCAGTACTTC